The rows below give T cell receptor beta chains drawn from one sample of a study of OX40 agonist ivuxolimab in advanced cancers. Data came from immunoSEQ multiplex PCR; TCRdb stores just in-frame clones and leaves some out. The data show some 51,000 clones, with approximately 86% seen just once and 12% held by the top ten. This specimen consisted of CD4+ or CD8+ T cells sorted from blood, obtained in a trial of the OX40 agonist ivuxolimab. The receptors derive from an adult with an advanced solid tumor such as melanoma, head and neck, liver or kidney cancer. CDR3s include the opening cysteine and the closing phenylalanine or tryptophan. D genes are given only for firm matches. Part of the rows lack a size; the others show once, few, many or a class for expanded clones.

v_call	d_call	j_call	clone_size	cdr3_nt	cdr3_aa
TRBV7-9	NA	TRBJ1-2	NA	TGTGCCAGCAGCTTAGGAGGCCTAATTCATGGCTACACCTTC	CASSLGGLIHGYTF
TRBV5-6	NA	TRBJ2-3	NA	TGTGCCAGCACTTTAGAGGGGCCAGATACGCAGTATTTT	CASTLEGPDTQYF
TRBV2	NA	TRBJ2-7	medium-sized	TGTGCCAGCAGTGAACAGGCAGGGAGCTCCTACGAGCAGTACTTC	CASSEQAGSSYEQYF
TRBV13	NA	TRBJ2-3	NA	TGTGCCAGCAGCTTACGAGCTAGTGGGAGCACAGATACGCAGTATTTT	CASSLRASGSTDTQYF
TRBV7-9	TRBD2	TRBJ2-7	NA	TGTGCCAGCAGCTCGACTAGCGGGGGTCCCGTCGAGCAGTACTTC	CASSSTSGGPVEQYF
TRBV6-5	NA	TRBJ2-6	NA	TGTGCCAGCAGTCCAGGGAGTGGGGCCAACGTCCTGACTTTC	CASSPGSGANVLTF
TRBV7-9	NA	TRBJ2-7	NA	TGTGCCAGCAGCTCGCCATGGACCCCCTACGAGCAGTACTTC	CASSSPWTPYEQYF
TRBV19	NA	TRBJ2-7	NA	TGTGCCAGTAGTATAGATGGTGACAGGCTCTACGAGCAGTACTTC	CASSIDGDRLYEQYF
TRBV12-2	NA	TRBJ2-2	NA	TGTGCAAGTCGCTTAGCCGGACAGGGAGGAACCGGGGAGCTGTTTTTT	CASRLAGQGGTGELFF
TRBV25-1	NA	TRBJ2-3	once	TGTGCCAGCAGGGACTTCTGGAATACGCAGTATTTT	CASRDFWNTQYF
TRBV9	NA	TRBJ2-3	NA	TGTGCCAGCAGCGCGCGCGGGGGCTGGACAGATACGCAGTATTTT	CASSARGGWTDTQYF
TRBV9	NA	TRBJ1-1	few	TGTGCCAGCAGCGTAGGACCAGAGATGAACACTGAAGCTTTCTTT	CASSVGPEMNTEAFF
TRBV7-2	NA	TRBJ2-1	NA	TGTGCCAGCAGCTTACAACCGGGACTGGCTGCCCATGAGCAGTTCTTC	CASSLQPGLAAHEQFF
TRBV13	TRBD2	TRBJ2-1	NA	TGTGCCAGCAGCCCCCCGGGACTAGCTGGGCAGTTCTTC	CASSPPGLAGQFF
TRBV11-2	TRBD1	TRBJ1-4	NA	TGTGCCAGCAGCTTAGATCTCTACAGGGGCACCTATGAAAAACTGTTTTTT	CASSLDLYRGTYEKLFF
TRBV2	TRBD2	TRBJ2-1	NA	TGTGCCAGCAGGTTAGCGGGGGGATCCTACAATGAGCAGTTCTTC	CASRLAGGSYNEQFF
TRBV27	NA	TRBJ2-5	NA	TGTGCCAGCAGTCTCGTCCGGGACCTAGAGACCCAGTACTTC	CASSLVRDLETQYF
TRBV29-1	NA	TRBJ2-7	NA	TGCAGCGTTGAACGGGGGAACGAGCAGTACTTC	CSVERGNEQYF
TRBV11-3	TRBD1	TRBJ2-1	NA	TGTGCCAGCAGCCTCAGACAGGGGGCCAACAATGAGCAGTTCTTC	CASSLRQGANNEQFF
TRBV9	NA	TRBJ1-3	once	TGTGCCAGCAGCGTTCCCTTCGGAAACACCATATATTTT	CASSVPFGNTIYF
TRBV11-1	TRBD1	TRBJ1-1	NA	TGTGCCAGCAGCAGGGACAGCCCGATCGCTTTCTTT	CASSRDSPIAFF
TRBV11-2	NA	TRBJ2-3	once	TGTGCCAGCAGCTTACCCCCAGGGTGGGGAGCCAAAGATACGCAGTATTTT	CASSLPPGWGAKDTQYF
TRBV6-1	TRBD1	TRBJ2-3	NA	TGTGCCAGCAGAGCGGACAGGGAGGCAGATACGCAGTATTTT	CASRADREADTQYF
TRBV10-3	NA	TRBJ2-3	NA	TGTGCCATCAGTGTTCAGGGGCTTAGCACAGATACGCAGTATTTT	CAISVQGLSTDTQYF
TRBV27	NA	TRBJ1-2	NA	TGTGCCAGCAGTTTCCTGGGGGGGCCTACTGGATATGGCTACACCTTC	CASSFLGGPTGYGYTF
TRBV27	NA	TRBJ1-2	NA	TGTGCCAGCAGTCCGCAGGGCAGCTATGGCTACACCTTC	CASSPQGSYGYTF
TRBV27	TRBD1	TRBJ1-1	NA	TGTGCCAGCAGACCCAGGGGGCAAGGCAACACTGAAGCTTTCTTT	CASRPRGQGNTEAFF
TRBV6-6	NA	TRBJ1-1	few	TGTGCCAGCCAACTTGGGGTGCTGGCTTTCTTT	CASQLGVLAFF
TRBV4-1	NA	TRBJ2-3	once	TGCGCCAGCAGCCTAAGGCAGGGGAACGCAGATACGCAGTATTTT	CASSLRQGNADTQYF
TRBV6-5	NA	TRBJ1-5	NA	TGTGCCAGCAGTAAGGGTGACCAGGTAATGGCCCAGCATTTT	CASSKGDQVMAQHF
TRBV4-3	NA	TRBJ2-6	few	TGCGCCAGCAGCCAAGAGGCCTCTGGGGCCAACGTCCTGACTTTC	CASSQEASGANVLTF
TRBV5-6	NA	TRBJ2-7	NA	TGTGCCAGCAGCTTGGGCCCCTTAAGCTCCTACGAGCAGTACTTC	CASSLGPLSSYEQYF
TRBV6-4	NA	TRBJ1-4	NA	TGTGCCAGCAGCGCCTTTGGAGGACTCCCTAATGAAAAACTGTTTTTT	CASSAFGGLPNEKLFF
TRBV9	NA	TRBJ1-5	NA	TGTGCCAGCAGCATGAAGGGGGGATACAATCAGCCCCAGCATTTT	CASSMKGGYNQPQHF
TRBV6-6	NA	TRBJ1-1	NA	TGTGCCAGCACCCTACTGGCAGGGGAGGTCAGCTCTGAAGCTTTCTTT	CASTLLAGEVSSEAFF
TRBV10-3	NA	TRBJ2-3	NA	TGTGCCATCAGTGAGGGGCAGGGTTCAGATACGCAGTATTTT	CAISEGQGSDTQYF
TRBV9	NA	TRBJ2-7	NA	TGTGCCAGCAGCGTGGGGCAGGGAGGCTACGAGCAGTACTTC	CASSVGQGGYEQYF
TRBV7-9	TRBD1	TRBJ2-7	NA	TGTGCCAGCAGCGACCCGGACAGGGGGAGCCCCTACGAGCAGTACTTC	CASSDPDRGSPYEQYF
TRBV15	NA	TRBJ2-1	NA	TGTGCCACCCTTTACGGGGATGAGCAGTTCTTC	CATLYGDEQFF
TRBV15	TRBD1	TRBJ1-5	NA	TGTGCCACCAGCGGACACAGGGGATTTCAGCCCCAGCATTTT	CATSGHRGFQPQHF
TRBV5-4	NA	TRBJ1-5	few	TGTGCCAGCAGCTCCTCAGGGGATGGCAATCAGCCCCAGCATTTT	CASSSSGDGNQPQHF
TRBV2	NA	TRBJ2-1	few	TGTGCCAGCAGTGAACTAATGGCGGATAGGTTCTTC	CASSELMADRFF
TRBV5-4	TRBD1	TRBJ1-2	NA	TGTGCCAGCAGCTTAGGGCAGGGGGGACGTGGCTATGGCTACACCTTC	CASSLGQGGRGYGYTF
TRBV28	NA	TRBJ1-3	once	TGTGCCAGCAGTTCTACGGGCTCCGGGGGAAACACCATATATTTT	CASSSTGSGGNTIYF
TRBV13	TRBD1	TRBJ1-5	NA	TGTGCCAGCAGCGCACGGGACAGCTCGGGACAGCCCCAGCATTTT	CASSARDSSGQPQHF
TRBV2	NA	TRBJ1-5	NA	TGTGCCAGCAGTGAAGATATGGAATTCAGCAATCAGCCCCAGCATTTT	CASSEDMEFSNQPQHF
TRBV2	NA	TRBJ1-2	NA	TGTGCCAGCCCCGGGCCCGAGGCTGGCTACACCTTC	CASPGPEAGYTF
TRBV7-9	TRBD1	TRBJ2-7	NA	TGTGCCAGCAGTCCGACAGGGTTGGACGAGCAGTACTTC	CASSPTGLDEQYF
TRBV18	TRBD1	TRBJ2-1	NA	TGTGCCAGCTCAGCCTGGGACAGCAATGAGCAGTTCTTC	CASSAWDSNEQFF
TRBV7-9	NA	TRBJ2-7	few	TGTGCCAGCAGCTTAGGAGGGCCCTTTTCCTACGAGCAGTACTTC	CASSLGGPFSYEQYF
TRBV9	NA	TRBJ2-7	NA	TGTGCCAGCAGCCCCTCGACAGACTACGAGCAGTACTTC	CASSPSTDYEQYF
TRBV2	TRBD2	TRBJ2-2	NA	TGTGCCAGGGGAGATGGATCCGGGACTAGTGTGCCAACCGGGGAGCTGTTTTTT	CARGDGSGTSVPTGELFF